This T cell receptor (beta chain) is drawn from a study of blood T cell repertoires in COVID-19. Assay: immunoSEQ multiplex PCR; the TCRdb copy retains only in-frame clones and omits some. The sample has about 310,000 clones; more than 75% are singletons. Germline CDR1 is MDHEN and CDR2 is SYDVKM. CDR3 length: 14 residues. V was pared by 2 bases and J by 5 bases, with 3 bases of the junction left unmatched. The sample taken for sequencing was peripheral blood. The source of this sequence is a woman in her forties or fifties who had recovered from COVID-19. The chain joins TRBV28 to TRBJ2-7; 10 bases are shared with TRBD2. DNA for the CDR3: TGTGCCAGCAGTTTACTAGCGGGAGACCACGAGCAGTACTTC. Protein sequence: CASSLLAGDHEQYF.